This T cell receptor beta chain stems from a study of control samples from healthy donors and cancer patients. Profiling relied on immunoSEQ multiplex PCR, and the TCRdb table lists in-frame clones only, not all of them. The sample records about 28,000 clones, about nine tenths being singletons. Germline V CDR1 and CDR2: SGHVS, FQNEAQ. The CDR3 contains 12 residues. V lost 6 bases, J lost 7 bases, and 13 bases lay in between. J is TRBJ2-7 and V is TRBV7-8; D is possibly TRBD1 (6 bases). Input material: PBMCs. The origin of this receptor is a man aged 45-60 years with lung cancer. The CDR3: CASSGQRGEQYF. The DNA for the CDR3 is TGTGCCAGCAGTGGACAGCGCGGAGAGCAGTACTTC.